The clone carrying this T cell receptor beta chain came up many times. As yet, its antigen is unknown. Germline CDR1 reads SGHRS; CDR2 reads YFSETQ. CDR3 length: 13 residues. V gave up 4 bases and J gave up 9 bases, with 14 bases separating them. Built from TCR beta cDNA, the libraries had unique molecular identifiers in them. TCRdb reprocessed the PCR reads via MiXCR and lists one record per CDR3 protein. The table records under 200,000 distinct CDR3 sequences, over 25% of them present only once. This sample is drawn from a study of post-analysis software for immune sequencing data. The wider study: Patients had relapsing-remitting, secondary progressive or progressive-relapsing multiple sclerosis; some lacked subtype. The study's findings and limits: Controls showed significantly higher normalized Chao1 diversity than did multiple sclerosis patients. Strong co-clustering by F measure was seen for same-batch samples. Four to six TRBV segments were more frequent in patients than controls; TRBV5-6, TRBV5-1 and TRBV20-1 belonged to this group.

This sequence joins TRBV5-1 and TRBJ2-1; D not certain. The sequencing sample was made of blood. This sequence was found in a girl under 18 with multiple sclerosis. The CDR3 loop is CASSERWPPEQFF. The CDR3 bases are TGCGCCAGCAGCGAACGTTGGCCTCCTGAGCAGTTCTTC.